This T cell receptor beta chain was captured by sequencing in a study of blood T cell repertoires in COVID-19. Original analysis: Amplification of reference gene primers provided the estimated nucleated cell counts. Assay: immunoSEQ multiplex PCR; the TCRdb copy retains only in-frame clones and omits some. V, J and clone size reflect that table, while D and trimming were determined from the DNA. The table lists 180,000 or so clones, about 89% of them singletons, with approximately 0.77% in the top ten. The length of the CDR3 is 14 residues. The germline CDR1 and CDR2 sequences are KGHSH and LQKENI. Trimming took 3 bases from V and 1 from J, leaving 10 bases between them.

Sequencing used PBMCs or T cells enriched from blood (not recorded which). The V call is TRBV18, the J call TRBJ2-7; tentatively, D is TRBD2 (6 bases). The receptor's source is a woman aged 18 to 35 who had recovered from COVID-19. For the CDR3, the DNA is TGTGCCAGCTCACCCTCCGGGACTTCCTACGAGCAGTACTTC. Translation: CASSPSGTSYEQYF.